The clone carrying this T cell receptor beta chain has just a few counts. TCRdb re-called the 5' RACE reads through MiXCR, storing one row per CDR3 protein. The sample shows approximately 670,000 distinct CDR3 sequences, 6.1% of them seen only once. V was pared by 6 bases and J by 9 bases, with 12 bases of the junction left unmatched. Looked up from germline, CDR1 is DFQATT and CDR2 is SNEGSKA (reference sequence). The CDR3 length is 15 residues. The data were taken from a study of identical twins. This clonotype was sampled from a man aged 18 to 29 in good health. V is TRBV20-1 and J is TRBJ2-1; 12 nucleotides agree with TRBD2. The sequenced sample consisted of naive T cells sorted from blood. The DNA for the CDR3 is TGCAGTGCCCCCGGGGGGACTAGCGGGTCGGCTGAGCAGTTCTTC. It specifies CSAPGGTSGSAEQFF.